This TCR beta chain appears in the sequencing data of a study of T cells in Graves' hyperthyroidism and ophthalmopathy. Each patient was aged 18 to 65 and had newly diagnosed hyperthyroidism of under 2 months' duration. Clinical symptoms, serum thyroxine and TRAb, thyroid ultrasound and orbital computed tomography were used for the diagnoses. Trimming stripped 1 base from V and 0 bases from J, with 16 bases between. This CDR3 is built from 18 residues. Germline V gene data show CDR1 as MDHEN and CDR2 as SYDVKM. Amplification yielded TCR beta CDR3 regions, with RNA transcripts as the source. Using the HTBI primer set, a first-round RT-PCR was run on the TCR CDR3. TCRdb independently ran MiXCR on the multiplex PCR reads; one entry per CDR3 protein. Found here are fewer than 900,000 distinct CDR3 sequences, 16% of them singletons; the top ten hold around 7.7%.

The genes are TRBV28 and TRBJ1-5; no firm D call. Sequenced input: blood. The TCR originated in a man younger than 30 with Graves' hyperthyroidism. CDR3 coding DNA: TGTGCCAGCAGTTTATACGCCAGCCGGGCTTATAGCAATCAGCCCCAGCATTTT. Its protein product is CASSLYASRAYSNQPQHF.